These 18 T cell receptor beta chains came from one sample sequenced in a study of cytomegalovirus exposure and HLA in healthy donors. PCR involved 60 Vbeta and 13 Jbeta primers. The method was immunoSEQ multiplex PCR; TCRdb's version includes in-frame clones alone and lacks a portion of them. The table lists 150,000 to 200,000 clones, 65% to 85% of them singletons, with under 2.5% in the top ten. Sequences were obtained from PBMCs. The receptors originated from a man between 60 and 75 years old in good health and CMV-seronegative.

This sequence joins TRBV5-4 and TRBJ2-1; 13 nucleotides align to TRBD2. This CDR3 spans 14 amino acids. V was clipped by 1 base and J by 15 bases; unmatched bases: 7. The V gene's germline CDR1 is SGHNT and CDR2 YYREEE (reference sequence). For the CDR3, the DNA is TGTGCCAGCAGCTTGACGGGGACTAGCGGGAACCGGTTCTTC. Its protein product is CASSLTGTSGNRFF.

J is TRBJ2-3 and V is TRBV28; 8 positions agree with TRBD2. This CDR3 has 16 amino acids. Trimming at V came to 7 bases and at J to 9 bases, leaving 18 bases not matched to a gene. Looked up from germline, CDR1 is MDHEN and CDR2 is SYDVKM. CDR3 loop: CASTLPTAGGTATQYF. The CDR3 nucleotides are TGTGCCAGCACCCTCCCCACGGCGGGAGGAACGGCAACGCAGTATTTT. Full variable domain (outside the CDR3, taken from reference TRBV28 and TRBJ2-3): DVKVTQSSRYLVKRTGEKVFLECVQDMDHENMFWYRQDPGLGLRLIYFSYDVKMKEKGDIPEGYSVSREKKERFSLILESASTNQTSMYLCASTLPTAGGTATQYFGPGTRLTVL.

The chain employs TRBV28 and TRBJ2-5; possibly TRBD2 for D (6 bases). V was shortened by 4 bases and J by 5 bases, with 17 bases between the two germline ends. The CDR3 covers 15 residues. Germline V lookup: CDR1 MDHEN, CDR2 SYDVKM. The CDR3 loop is CASSSGLPLGETQYF. The CDR3 bases are TGTGCCAGCAGTTCCGGACTACCCCTGGGGGAGACCCAGTACTTC.

This clone was observed a single time. The rearrangement joins TRBV19 to TRBJ1-1; TRBD1 matches 7 bases. Germline V gene sequence: CDR1 LNHDA, CDR2 SQIVND (reference sequence). The CDR3 is 13 residues long. The trim removed 4 bases at V and 1 base at J, leaving 0 bases unmatched. CDR3 nucleotides: TGTGCCAGTAGTACAGGGGGGAACACTGAAGCTTTCTTT. This encodes CASSTGGNTEAFF. The full variable domain, in which reference TRBV19 and TRBJ1-1 provide the parts outside the CDR3, is DGGITQSPKYLFRKEGQNVTLSCEQNLNHDAMYWYRQDPGQGLRLIYYSQIVNDFQKGDIAEGYSVSREKKESFPLTVTSAQKNPTAFYLCASSTGGNTEAFFGQGTRLTVV.

The chain has TRBV18 and TRBJ1-1; D gene unclear. CDR3 length equals 14 residues. Germline loops: CDR1 KGHSH, CDR2 LQKENI. V gave up 0 bases and J gave up 8 bases, with 13 bases separating them. The CDR3 DNA reads TGTGCCAGCTCACCACCGTCGGCGGGAAAAGAAGCTTTCTTT. Its translation: CASSPPSAGKEAFF. The complete variable domain, with remaining parts taken from reference TRBV18 and TRBJ1-1, reads NAGVMQNPRHLVRRRGQEARLRCSPMKGHSHVYWYRQLPEEGLKFMVYLQKENIIDESGMPKERFSAEFPKEGPSILRIQQVVRGDSAAYFCASSPPSAGKEAFFGQGTRLTVV.

The rearrangement links TRBV5-1 to TRBJ1-2; 12 bases map to TRBD1. With 0 bases clipped from V and 10 bases from J, the junction kept 7 bases outside the gene matches. CDR3 length: 15 amino acids. Germline lookup yields CDR1 SGHRS and CDR2 YFSETQ. CDR3 residues: CASSLGIGTGGAYTF. DNA for the CDR3: TGCGCCAGCAGCTTGGGAATTGGGACAGGGGGCGCCTACACCTTC.

V gene TRBV19 combines with J gene TRBJ1-2; TRBD1 might be the D (6 bases). Between the trimmed V and J ends, which lost 4 bases and 5 bases, there was a span of 23 bases. Germline V gives CDR1 LNHDA, CDR2 SQIVND (reference sequence). The CDR3 runs to 17 residues. CDR3 region: CASSRGRPGEHSYGYTF. Written as DNA, the CDR3 is TGTGCCAGTAGTAGGGGACGCCCAGGGGAACACTCTTATGGCTACACCTTC.

V and J are TRBV9 and TRBJ2-3; D possibly corresponds to TRBD2 (5 bases). There are 15 residues in the CDR3. With 3 bases removed from V and 1 base from J, the gap between germline ends came to 12 bases. Per germline, CDR1 SGDLS and CDR2 YYNGEE. CDR3 nucleotide sequence: TGTGCCAGCAGCGCTCTAGCTTACCGCACAGATACGCAGTATTTT. Amino acids: CASSALAYRTDTQYF.

This chain joins TRBV28 and TRBJ1-5; a weak D match, TRBD1 (6 bases). The germline V gene encodes CDR1 MDHEN and CDR2 SYDVKM. V lost 7 bases and J lost 13, with 14 bases in between. The CDR3 totals 11 residues. CDR3 protein: CASTLTGPQHF. CDR3 in DNA: TGTGCCAGCACCCTCACAGGGCCGCAGCATTTT.

This rearrangement joins TRBV18 to TRBJ2-2; D gene unclear. V was clipped by 5 bases and J by 0 bases, with 10 bases between them. The CDR3 spans 15 residues. Germline V gene sequence: CDR1 KGHSH, CDR2 LQKENI. CDR3 loop: CASSSTLANTGELFF. The CDR3 nucleotides are TGTGCCAGCTCATCGACACTCGCGAACACCGGGGAGCTGTTTTTT.

The V gene is TRBV30, the J gene TRBJ1-1; D uncertain. The CDR3 has 14 residues. V lost 0 bases, J lost 9 bases, and 17 bases lay in between. Germline V gives CDR1 GTSNPN, CDR2 SVGIG (reference sequence). CDR3 sequence reads: CAWSVNSRTIQAFF. Written as DNA, the CDR3 is TGTGCCTGGAGTGTGAATAGCCGAACCATACAAGCTTTCTTT. The entire variable domain, with the rest obtained from reference TRBV30 and TRBJ1-1, is as follows: SQTIHQWPATLVQPVGSPLSLECTVEGTSNPNLYWYRQAAGRGLQLLFYSVGIGQISSEVPQNLSASRPQDRQFILSSKKLLLSDSGFYLCAWSVNSRTIQAFFGQGTRLTVV.

The J gene is TRBJ1-1, the V gene TRBV19; the D is unclear. V gave up 6 bases and J gave up 3 bases, with 5 bases separating them. The CDR3 is made up of 11 amino acids. CDR1 and CDR2 (germline): LNHDA, SQIVND (reference sequence). Written as DNA, the CDR3 is TGTGCCAGTAGCGCGTACACTGAAGCTTTCTTT. Its translation is CASSAYTEAFF.

In this sample, this clone turned up once. This chain joins TRBV11-2 and TRBJ1-6, with TRBD1 matching 9 bases. The CDR3 extends over 16 amino acids. The V segment lost 5 bases and the J segment 7 bases; nucleotides outside the gene matches: 9. Per the germline V gene, CDR1 is SGHAT and CDR2 is FQNNGV. The CDR3 region is CASSQIGQGWNSPLHF. Here the CDR3 DNA reads TGTGCCAGCAGCCAAATTGGACAGGGGTGGAATTCACCCCTCCACTTT.

The rearrangement links TRBV10-3 to TRBJ2-7; TRBD1 matches 7 bases. CDR1 ENHRY and CDR2 SYGVKD come from the germline V gene. Germline trimming cut 4 bases from V and 2 bases from J; bases unmatched to any gene: 5. The CDR3 has 14 residues. The CDR3 DNA follows: TGTGCCATCAGTGGGACCCAGGGGGCCTACGAGCAGTACTTC. Translating it yields CAISGTQGAYEQYF.

The chain joins TRBV20-1 to TRBJ1-2; D remains ambiguous. The CDR3 has 11 amino acids. Trimming pared 0 bases from V and 6 bases from J, leaving 5 bases between. Germline values: CDR1 DFQATT, CDR2 SNEGSKA (reference sequence). CDR3 sequence: CSARDIHGYTF. The CDR3 coding sequence is TGCAGTGCTAGAGATATCCATGGCTACACCTTC.

The chain links TRBV19 to TRBJ1-5; 7 nucleotides agree with TRBD1. The J segment lost 0 bases and the V segment lost 10 bases, leaving 9 bases of the junction unmatched. Germline V gene sequence: CDR1 LNHDA, CDR2 SQIVND (reference sequence). This CDR3 region has 15 residues. The CDR3 bases are TGTGCCACGAAGACAGGGACGACTAGCAATCAGCCCCAGCATTTT. It translates to CATKTGTTSNQPQHF.

This clone was seen only a few times. The V call is TRBV27, the J call TRBJ2-5; 9 bases agree with TRBD1. Germline V gene lookup returns CDR1 MNHEY and CDR2 SMNVEV (reference sequence). CDR3 size: 15 residues. V was pared by 5 bases and J by 5 bases, with 9 bases of the junction left unmatched. CDR3 region: CASSKAGQGLETQYF. In nucleotides, the CDR3 is TGTGCCAGCAGTAAAGCCGGACAGGGGTTGGAGACCCAGTACTTC.

This chain connects TRBV4-2 to TRBJ2-7; TRBD2 matches 8 bases. V was pared by 4 bases and J by 3 bases, with 8 bases of the junction left unmatched. CDR3 length: 15 residues. The germline V gene has CDR1 LGHNA and CDR2 YNFKEQ. The CDR3 loop is CASSPRSGGHYEQYF. The CDR3 DNA follows: TGTGCCAGCAGCCCGAGGTCGGGAGGGCACTACGAGCAGTACTTC.